Sequencing of this T cell receptor (beta chain) was carried out in a study of T-cell reconstitution after alpha-beta-depleted transplantation in children. Unique molecular identifiers tagged the TCRbeta library. TCRdb reprocessed the PCR reads via MiXCR and lists one record per CDR3 protein. The sample consists of under 25,000 distinct CDR3 sequences, under 15% of them appearing once. The study, taken as a whole, reports: There were reportedly several hundred expanded graft clones from which alpha-beta T cells came about two months after transplant. By one year post-transplant, T-cell counts and diversity largely arose from T cells that were newly produced.

Comments on this clonotype: Antigen: not known.

This sequence originates from a female patient between 2 and 15 years old who had a stem cell transplant for congenital amegakaryocytic thrombocytopenia, so the T cells may come from the graft donor. The source material was PBMCs, mostly from graft donor cells, sampled 60 days after TCRalphabeta/CD19-depleted stem cell transplant.

This CDR3 reads CASSSPEDNYNEQFF. The CDR3 DNA sequence: TGTGCCAGCAGCTCGCCAGAGGACAACTACAATGAGCAGTTCTTC. The V and J genes are TRBV7-2 and TRBJ2-1, with a tentative D call TRBD1 (5 bases). Germline V lookup: CDR1 SGHTA, CDR2 FQGNSA. The V end lost 4 bases, the J end lost 3 bases, and 13 bases lay between the germline ends. This CDR3 spans 15 amino acids.